This T cell receptor beta chain appears in the sequencing data of a study of T-cell memory formation after mild COVID-19. Study conclusions and caveats: CD4+ contracting clones were found mainly in CM and EM, and CD8+ ones in EMRA. Proof of SARS-CoV-2 specificity was absent for the second-wave clones that crested on day 37. The study detected some responding clones in pre-infection memory, suggesting cross-reactive memory joined.

The TCR alpha and TCR beta cDNA libraries, bearing sample barcodes and UMIs, were generated by 5'RACE using constant-segment primers. TCRdb reanalysed the 5' RACE reads using MiXCR and keeps one entry per CDR3 protein. The repertoire consists of about 320,000 distinct CDR3 sequences, with roughly an eighth occurring once and the leading ten covering 21%. This clonotype was observed a handful of times. As yet, its antigen is unknown. This TCR came from a man between 18 and 35 years old who had mild COVID-19 (a few samples of this study predate the infection). Cell type and time point are not known. The sequenced sample was PBMCs or a T cell subset sorted from them (not recorded which).

The CDR3 is CATDSSNSPLHF. CDR3 coding DNA: TGTGCCACCGACAGCAGTAATTCACCCCTCCACTTT. J is TRBJ1-6 and V is TRBV28; TRBD1 is a possible D gene (5 bases). Trimming cost V 10 bases and J 6 bases, with 10 bases left between them. The germline V gene encodes CDR1 MDHEN and CDR2 SYDVKM. The CDR3 is 12 residues long. Variable domain in full (rest from reference TRBV28 and TRBJ1-6): DVKVTQSSRYLVKRTGEKVFLECVQDMDHENMFWYRQDPGLGLRLIYFSYDVKMKEKGDIPEGYSVSREKKERFSLILESASTNQTSMYLCATDSSNSPLHFGNGTRLTVT.